The rows below give T cell receptor beta chains drawn from one sample of a study of blood T cell repertoires in COVID-19. Some clones are missing from TCRdb's copy, which holds only in-frame ones; the method was immunoSEQ multiplex PCR. The data hold a few hundred thousand clones, with around nine tenths observed a single time. Sequenced input: PBMCs or T cells enriched from blood (not recorded which). The receptors originated from a woman under 40 who had been exposed to COVID-19. Each CDR3 is given with its conserved first and last residue. Fields, in order: J gene, clone size, D gene, V gene, CDR3 protein, CDR3 DNA. The D gene is left open where the match is weak. For some rows the clone size is stated as once, few or many, or as a class when expanded; others skip it.

TRBJ1-5 NA NA TRBV10-2 CASSDTPGGPYSNQPQHF TGCGCCAGCAGTGATACCCCTGGCGGCCCCTATAGCAATCAGCCCCAGCATTTT
TRBJ2-5 NA NA TRBV6-5 CATKPGGQETQYF TGTGCCACCAAACCAGGGGGGCAAGAGACCCAGTACTTC
TRBJ1-1 NA NA TRBV2 CASNPGDMNTEAFF TGTGCCAGCAACCCCGGGGACATGAACACTGAAGCTTTCTTT
TRBJ2-1 NA NA TRBV27 CASSRSWSSYNEQFF TGTGCCAGCAGCCGTAGCTGGAGCTCCTACAATGAGCAGTTCTTC
TRBJ1-1 NA TRBD1 TRBV24-1 CATSDSRQGTEAFF TGTGCCACCAGTGATTCCAGACAGGGCACTGAAGCTTTCTTT
TRBJ1-2 NA NA TRBV4-2 CASSQDWLGEGYGYTF TGTGCCAGCAGCCAAGATTGGTTAGGCGAGGGCTATGGCTACACCTTC
TRBJ2-5 NA NA TRBV27 CASSGGSAKETQYF TGTGCCAGCAGTGGGGGGAGCGCCAAAGAGACCCAGTACTTC
TRBJ2-7 NA NA TRBV2 CASSEVAGSYEQYF TGTGCCAGCAGTGAAGTGGCAGGTTCCTACGAGCAGTACTTC
TRBJ2-7 NA TRBD1 TRBV28 CASRPGDRSHEQYF TGTGCCAGCAGACCCGGGGACAGGTCCCACGAGCAGTACTTC
TRBJ1-2 NA NA TRBV11-1 CASSQHTGNYGYTF TGTGCCAGCAGCCAGCATACAGGGAACTATGGCTACACCTTC
TRBJ2-2 NA NA TRBV9 CASSPGAGEDTGELFF TGTGCCAGCAGCCCAGGGGCGGGAGAGGACACCGGGGAGCTGTTTTTT
TRBJ2-3 NA TRBD1 TRBV4-1 CASSHGRDRGTDTQYF TGCGCCAGCAGCCACGGCCGGGACAGGGGTACAGATACGCAGTATTTT
TRBJ1-2 NA NA TRBV3-1/TRBV3-2 CASRGANYGYTF TGTGCCAGCCGGGGTGCGAACTATGGCTACACCTTC
TRBJ2-1 NA NA TRBV12-3/TRBV12-4 CASSPTYNEQFF TGTGCCAGCAGTCCTACCTACAATGAGCAGTTCTTC
TRBJ1-2 once NA TRBV27 CASSFGRLNYGYTF TGTGCCAGCAGTTTTGGCAGGCTAAACTATGGCTACACCTTC
TRBJ2-1 NA NA TRBV7-3 CASSGGPGNEQFF TGTGCCAGCAGCGGAGGGCCGGGCAATGAGCAGTTCTTC
TRBJ2-3 once TRBD2 TRBV5-1 CASSLTGTSGSRADTQYF TGCGCCAGCAGCTTAACCGGGACTAGCGGGAGTAGGGCAGATACGCAGTATTTT
TRBJ1-1 NA NA TRBV13 CASTSGRGSNTEAFF TGTGCCAGCACCTCAGGGCGGGGTTCGAACACTGAAGCTTTCTTT
TRBJ1-3 NA NA TRBV6-5 CASSKRGGFGNTIYF TGTGCCAGCAGCAAACGCGGGGGCTTTGGAAACACCATATATTTT
TRBJ2-3 NA NA TRBV18 CASSPLRDTSWSTDTQYF TGTGCCAGCTCACCGCTCCGGGACACGTCCTGGAGCACAGATACGCAGTATTTT
TRBJ2-7 NA NA TRBV28 CASSLLGQGPYEQYF TGTGCCAGCAGTTTATTGGGCCAGGGCCCCTACGAGCAGTACTTC